The next 28 T cell receptor beta chains were all read from a single sample in a study of T cells in Graves' hyperthyroidism and ophthalmopathy. Researchers amplified the TCR beta CDR3 regions from RNA transcripts. Primed by the HTBI set, a first-round RT-PCR was run on the TCR CDR3. TCRdb called the multiplex PCR reads again in MiXCR, with one record for every CDR3 protein. The table has about 500,000 distinct CDR3 sequences, under 20% seen once. Sequences were obtained from blood. The origin of the receptors is a woman between 18 and 30 years old with Graves' ophthalmopathy.

The chain has TRBV5-1 and TRBJ2-3; 10 bases fit TRBD2. In germline, CDR1 is SGHRS, CDR2 YFSETQ. The CDR3 has 17 amino acids. V was pared by 0 bases and J by 0 bases, with 4 bases of the junction left unmatched. The CDR3 protein is CASSLESGGASTDTQYF. The CDR3 coding sequence is TGCGCCAGCAGCTTGGAAAGCGGGGGGGCAAGCACAGATACGCAGTATTTT. The full variable domain, with the rest looked up from reference TRBV5-1 and TRBJ2-3, is KAGVTQTPRYLIKTRGQQVTLSCSPISGHRSVSWYQQTPGQGLQFLFEYFSETQRNKGNFPGRFSGRQFSNSRSEMNVSTLELGDSALYLCASSLESGGASTDTQYFGPGTRLTVL.

This clonotype was detected ten times or more. The gene calls are TRBV30 and TRBJ2-1; D is unclear. Trimming took 5 bases from V and 2 from J, leaving 16 bases between them. Germline CDR1 GTSNPN, CDR2 SVGIG (reference sequence). The CDR3 is 15 amino acids. The CDR3 region has the DNA TGTGCCTGGGGTGAAACGACCCACACCTACAATGAGCAGTTCTTC. Protein sequence: CAWGETTHTYNEQFF.

This clonotype was counted at least ten times. The gene calls are TRBV11-2 and TRBJ2-1, with D perhaps matching TRBD1 (6 bases). Trimming took off 3 bases at V and 2 bases at J, with 11 bases between the two ends. CDR1 SGHAT and CDR2 FQNNGV come from the germline V gene. This CDR3 comprises 15 residues. This CDR3 reads CASSFDRPPYNEQFF. CDR3 in DNA: TGTGCCAGCAGCTTCGACAGGCCCCCCTACAATGAGCAGTTCTTC.

This clonotype was counted at least ten times. This chain connects TRBV5-5 to TRBJ1-1; TRBD1 is a possible D gene (5 bases). This CDR3 is 15 amino acids long. CDR1 and CDR2 from the germline V gene are SGHKS and YYEKEE (reference sequence). Trimming pared 0 bases from V and 5 bases from J, leaving 14 bases between. Here the CDR3 reads CASSLVGTRGTEAFF. The DNA for the CDR3 is TGTGCCAGCAGCTTGGTGGGCACCCGGGGGACTGAAGCTTTCTTT. Combining the CDR3 with reference TRBV5-5 and TRBJ1-1 gives the whole variable domain DAGVTQSPTHLIKTRGQQVTLRCSPISGHKSVSWYQQVLGQGPQFIFQYYEKEERGRGNFPDRFSARQFPNYSSELNVNALLLGDSALYLCASSLVGTRGTEAFFGQGTRLTVV.

The V and J genes are TRBV27 and TRBJ2-7, with D possibly TRBD2 on 7 matching bases. Germline assignment: CDR1 MNHEY and CDR2 SMNVEV (reference sequence). V shed 5 bases and J shed 2 bases, with 13 bases lying between them. The CDR3 is made up of 14 amino acids. CDR3 amino acids: CASSRKGGAYEQYF. The CDR3 coding sequence is TGTGCCAGCAGTAGAAAGGGGGGGGCCTACGAGCAGTACTTC.

In this sample, this clonotype turned up many times. The chain combines TRBV20-1 with TRBJ2-1, with D possibly matching TRBD2 (6 bases). The CDR3 totals 12 residues. V was cut by 1 base and J by 9 bases, with 10 bases left in between. Germline V lookup: CDR1 DFQATT, CDR2 SNEGSKA (reference sequence). The CDR3 is CSARVTSGEQFF. As DNA, the CDR3 is TGCAGTGCTAGAGTGACTAGTGGTGAGCAGTTCTTC.

This clonotype was seen a few times. The V and J genes are TRBV29-1 and TRBJ2-5; D uncertain. CDR3 length: 12 residues. V lost 5 bases to trimming and J lost 1 base, with 8 bases between them. CDR1 is SQVTM, CDR2 ANQGSEA, per germline. The CDR3 reads CSVRQIQETQYF. CDR3 in DNA: TGCAGCGTTCGGCAGATCCAAGAGACCCAGTACTTC.

This clonotype has a handful of counts. The CDR3 region has the DNA TGTGCCAGCAGCGTAGAAGCAGGGGGTTACGGAAACACCATATATTTT. Its translation: CASSVEAGGYGNTIYF. The genes are TRBV9 and TRBJ1-3, with TRBD1 identical over 7 bases. This CDR3 has 16 amino acids. The J segment lost 4 bases and the V segment lost 0 bases, leaving 7 bases of the junction unmatched. The germline V gene encodes CDR1 SGDLS and CDR2 YYNGEE.

This clonotype showed up just a few times. CDR3 region: CATSYRDTGELFF. Here the CDR3 DNA reads TGTGCCACCAGCTATAGGGACACCGGGGAGCTGTTTTTT. This chain links TRBV15 with TRBJ2-2; D unresolved. Looked up from germline, CDR1 is LNHNV and CDR2 is YYDKDF (reference sequence). The CDR3 sequence is 13 residues long. Between the trimmed V and J ends, which lost 5 bases and 3 bases, there was a span of 7 bases.

At least ten counts were recorded for this clonotype. The chain combines TRBV2 with TRBJ2-5, with unresolved D. The germline V gene encodes CDR1 SNHLY and CDR2 FYNNEI. This CDR3 comprises 11 residues. V shed 3 bases and J shed 13 bases, with 12 bases lying between them. CDR3 amino acids: CASSDEARAYF. CDR3 nucleotides: TGTGCCAGCAGTGATGAAGCTCGGGCGTACTTC.

In this sample, this clonotype turned up many times. The CDR3 region is CSARRTASTEAFF. CDR3 bases: TGCAGTGCTAGACGGACAGCCTCCACTGAAGCTTTCTTT. This chain joins TRBV20-1 and TRBJ1-1; tentatively, D is TRBD1 (6 bases). Per germline, CDR1 DFQATT and CDR2 SNEGSKA (reference sequence). Between the trimmed V and J ends, which lost 2 bases and 4 bases, there was a span of 11 bases. This CDR3 is 13 amino acids long.

This clonotype was seen ten or more times. The V and J genes are TRBV7-9 and TRBJ1-1, with D tentatively TRBD1 (6 bases). V was trimmed by 2 bases and J by 7 bases, leaving 17 bases between them. The CDR3 sequence is 15 residues long. The germline V gene encodes CDR1 SEHNR and CDR2 FQNEAQ (reference sequence). The DNA of the CDR3 is TGTGCCAGCAGCTTACCAGAACAGGGAGACAATGAAGCTTTCTTT. The encoded protein is CASSLPEQGDNEAFF.

CDR3 amino acids: CSANPLAGGYEQYF. The CDR3 DNA reads TGCAGTGCTAACCCGCTAGCGGGAGGTTACGAGCAGTACTTC. This chain links TRBV20-1 with TRBJ2-7; 11 bases are shared with TRBD2. CDR1 is DFQATT and CDR2 is SNEGSKA in the germline V gene (reference sequence). The CDR3 extends over 14 amino acids. Trimming cost V 4 bases and J 4 bases; bases outside gene matches: 6.

This clonotype appeared many times. The rearrangement uses TRBV20-1 and TRBJ1-5; 9 bases fit TRBD1. CDR3 size: 13 residues. Germline CDR1 is DFQATT and CDR2 is SNEGSKA (reference sequence). The ends lost 4 bases at V and 6 bases at J; junction bases unmatched: 4. The CDR3 DNA reads as TGCAGTGCTACCAGACAGGGGGGTCAGCCCCAGCATTTT. This gives the protein CSATRQGGQPQHF.

There are many counts of this clonotype. The rearrangement links TRBV7-8 to TRBJ2-3; 7 bases fit TRBD2. The trim removed 2 bases at V and 0 bases at J, leaving 5 bases unmatched. CDR1 is SGHVS and CDR2 is FQNEAQ in the germline V gene. CDR3 length: 16 amino acids. The CDR3 sequence is CASSLMRGFSTDTQYF. The CDR3 DNA is TGTGCCAGCAGCTTAATGCGGGGGTTTAGCACAGATACGCAGTATTTT.

This chain joins TRBV12-3 or TRBV12-4 and TRBJ2-4; D gene ambiguous. This CDR3 contains 12 residues. Trimming stripped 5 bases from V and 9 bases from J, with 11 bases between. The CDR3 region is CASSLQSPIQYF. The CDR3 DNA reads TGTGCCAGCAGTCTCCAATCCCCCATTCAGTACTTC.

This clonotype was picked up many times. This rearrangement joins TRBV2 to TRBJ1-2; 7 bases agree with TRBD1. The germline CDR1 and CDR2 sequences are SNHLY and FYNNEI. V lost 4 bases, J lost 5 bases, and 7 bases stayed unmatched. This CDR3 spans 14 amino acids. For the CDR3, the DNA is TGTGCCAGCAGTGGCACAGGGGACATTTATGGCTACACCTTC. As protein: CASSGTGDIYGYTF.

This rearrangement joins TRBV7-2 to TRBJ1-6, with D perhaps matching TRBD1 (6 bases). CDR3 length equals 18 residues. Germline lookup yields CDR1 SGHTA and CDR2 FQGNSA. V was shortened by 1 base and J by 3 bases, with 16 bases between the two germline ends. The CDR3: CASSLVPDSFDYNSPLHF. DNA of the CDR3: TGTGCCAGCAGCTTAGTCCCGGACAGCTTTGACTATAATTCACCCCTCCACTTT.

This clonotype has a handful of counts. This sequence joins TRBV20-1 and TRBJ2-5; D might be TRBD2 (5 bases). The V gene lost 3 bases and the J gene lost 2 bases, with 13 bases spanning the gap. There are 14 residues in the CDR3. CDR1 and CDR2 (germline): DFQATT, SNEGSKA (reference sequence). CDR3 nucleotide sequence: TGCAGTGCTAGCCCTAGTAGAGGGCAAGAGACCCAGTACTTC. Translating it yields CSASPSRGQETQYF.

Comments on this clonotype: A much larger clone differs from this one at a single base, so this may be a read error. The chain employs TRBV12-3 or TRBV12-4 and TRBJ2-1; D gene unclear. The CDR3 contains 15 residues. CDR3 residues: CASSPQTNPTNERFF. CDR3 DNA: TGTGCCAGCAGCCCGCAAACCAACCCAACCAATGAGCGGTTCTTC.

At least ten counts were recorded for this clonotype. Here the CDR3 reads CASKGNRDFNQPQHF. The CDR3 bases are TGTGCCAGCAAGGGAAACCGGGATTTCAATCAGCCCCAGCATTTT. J is TRBJ1-5 and V is TRBV6-1; unclear D gene. Germline-derived CDR1 and CDR2 are MNHNS and SASEGT. This CDR3 has 15 amino acids. V was clipped by 7 bases and J by 3 bases, with 16 bases between them.

This rearrangement joins TRBV6-5 to TRBJ1-1, with no clear D. Germline loops: CDR1 MNHEY, CDR2 SVGAGI. V lost 2 bases to trimming and J lost 7 bases, with 14 bases between them. The CDR3 loop spans 14 amino acids. The CDR3 reads CASSYLENSDEAFF. CDR3 nucleotide sequence: TGTGCCAGCAGTTACCTGGAAAATAGTGATGAAGCTTTCTTT.

V and J are TRBV24-1 and TRBJ1-5; D unresolved. With 5 bases removed from V and 9 bases from J, the gap between germline ends came to 13 bases. The CDR3 has 13 amino acids. Looked up from germline, CDR1 is KGHDR and CDR2 is SFDVKD. CDR3 sequence (DNA): TGTGCCACCAGTGCGGGTAGAGGTTTGCCCCAGCATTTT. It specifies CATSAGRGLPQHF.

Of note for this clonotype: A much more abundant neighbour one base away suggests this may be a read error. This chain connects TRBV12-3 or TRBV12-4 to TRBJ1-1, with D unresolved. Trimming stripped 1 base from V and 4 bases from J, with 16 bases between. This CDR3 has 16 residues. Here the CDR3 DNA reads TGTGCCAGCAGTTTAGGAAGGGCCACAGAGAGCACTGAAGCTTTCTTT. This translates into CASSLGRATESTEAFF.

The chain is built from TRBV27 and TRBJ2-1; unclear D gene. The CDR3 runs 14 residues. Trimming took 6 bases from V and 2 from J, leaving 11 bases between them. Germline loops: CDR1 MNHEY, CDR2 SMNVEV (reference sequence). This CDR3 reads CASRNTGPYNEQFF. CDR3 sequence (DNA): TGTGCCAGCAGAAATACTGGCCCCTACAATGAGCAGTTCTTC.

The rearrangement joins TRBV7-9 to TRBJ2-2, with 9 bases that match TRBD1. Germline V gene data show CDR1 as SEHNR and CDR2 as FQNEAQ (reference sequence). V dropped 8 bases and J dropped 9; count of bases not matched to a gene: 7. The CDR3 contains 13 residues. The CDR3 nucleotides read TGTGCCAGCTTGGGACAGGGTTTTCGGGAGCTGTTTTTT. Translated, it gives CASLGQGFRELFF.

In this sample, this clonotype turned up a few times. The V and J genes are TRBV27 and TRBJ1-6; maybe TRBD1 (5 bases). CDR3 size: 13 residues. V lost 9 bases and J 7 bases, leaving 13 bases between the germline ends. Germline values: CDR1 MNHEY, CDR2 SMNVEV (reference sequence). The CDR3 protein is CASNSGRNSPLHF. CDR3 nucleotides: TGTGCCAGTAACTCAGGGAGGAATTCACCCCTCCACTTT.

This clonotype was seen a handful of times. This sequence joins TRBV12-3 or TRBV12-4 and TRBJ2-1; D is possibly TRBD1 or TRBD2 (5 bases each). The CDR3 totals 13 residues. V was clipped by 6 bases and J by 8 bases, with 14 bases between them. CDR3 sequence: CASRGPYGDEQFF. The CDR3 DNA reads as TGTGCCAGCAGGGGACCCTACGGGGATGAGCAGTTCTTC.